This T cell receptor (beta chain) was recorded in a study of human T cells and chemical hapten exposure. Study at large: An approximately 2 cm by approximately 2 cm inner upper arm patch received 2% DPC for sensitization.

Time point here: pre-sensitization, week 0. Treatment specified: therapeutic diphenylcyclopropenone sensitization with weekly scalp DPC. Venepuncture was done earlier than the placement of each patch test. Unique molecular identifiers were linked by the library to individual cDNA molecules. TCRdb independently ran MiXCR on the RACE reads; one entry per CDR3 protein. The top ten clones hold 3% to 4.5% of a sample with roughly 64,000 distinct CDR3 sequences, roughly 12% of them seen once. There are 15 residues in the CDR3. V lost 1 base, J lost 4 bases, and 15 bases lay in between. The germline gives CDR1 SGHDT, CDR2 YYEEEE. Ten or more counts support this clonotype.

V and J are TRBV5-6 and TRBJ2-7; the D gene could be TRBD1 or TRBD2 (7 bases each). The receptor comes from a woman aged 40 to 50 with alopecia areata. Some clones in this sample may be carry-over from other donors' samples. The sample here was whole blood, taken in connection with sensitization to the hapten diphenylcyclopropenone (DPC). The CDR3 region is CASSLLPRGGYEQYF. The CDR3 DNA reads TGTGCCAGCAGCTTGTTGCCCAGGGGGGGATACGAGCAGTACTTC.